This is a list of T cell receptor beta chains from one sample in a study of cytomegalovirus exposure and HLA in healthy donors. TCRdb keeps only in-frame clones here, not all; method: immunoSEQ multiplex PCR. The table shows more than 130,000 clones, with approximately 77% occurring only once. Sequencing was carried out using PBMCs. All receptors derive from a woman between 45 and 60 years old in good health and CMV-seronegative. The CDR3 runs from the conserved cysteine through the conserved F or W. The D gene is left open where the match is weak. The size of a clone is reported for some rows only, either as once, few or many, or as a class for expanded clones.

v_gene	d_gene	abundance	j_gene	CDR3nt	CDR3aa
TRBV6-5	-	-	TRBJ1-5	TGTGCCAGCAGCACGGGGGGACAGCCCCAGCATTTT	CASSTGGQPQHF
TRBV4-1	TRBD1	-	TRBJ2-7	TGCGCCAGCAGCCGGGGACAGGGGGATTCCTCCTACGAGCAGTACTTC	CASSRGQGDSSYEQYF
TRBV27	-	-	TRBJ1-6	TGTGCCAGCAGGGTTACAGGGCCCGCGAGGAATTCACCCCTCCACTTT	CASRVTGPARNSPLHF
TRBV29-1	TRBD1	-	TRBJ2-7	TGCAGCGTTGAAGATTGGAGGACAGGCACCTACGAGCAGTACTTC	CSVEDWRTGTYEQYF
TRBV4-3	TRBD1	-	TRBJ1-2	TGCGCCAGCAGCCAAGAGGCATCCGGGACAGTTTTAAACTATGGCTACACCTTC	CASSQEASGTVLNYGYTF
TRBV2	TRBD2	-	TRBJ2-1	TGTGCCAGCAGTGAGCGGGGGGCACGCAATGAGCAGTTCTTC	CASSERGARNEQFF
TRBV28	-	few	TRBJ2-3	TGTGCCACCACGAGCGGGTCGTGGCGGGGCCTGGGAGATACGCAGTATTTT	CATTSGSWRGLGDTQYF
TRBV6-5	-	-	TRBJ1-6	TGTGCCAGCAGTTTCCGGAATTCACCCCTCCACTTT	CASSFRNSPLHF
TRBV10-3	-	few	TRBJ1-5	TGTGCCATCAGTGAGTCGAGGGGGGGGGATCAGCCCCAGCATTTT	CAISESRGGDQPQHF
TRBV4-3	TRBD2	-	TRBJ2-2	TGCGCCAGCAGCCAAGATTCTAGCGGGGACCCCTCCGGGGAGCTGTTTTTT	CASSQDSSGDPSGELFF
TRBV6-6	-	-	TRBJ1-3	TGTGCCAGCAGGTCCTCCACGGGAATCTCTGGAAACACCATATATTTT	CASRSSTGISGNTIYF
TRBV4-1	-	-	TRBJ1-4	TGCGCCAGCAGCCAAGAGATCCGGGAAAAACTGTTTTTT	CASSQEIREKLFF
TRBV4-3	-	-	TRBJ2-1	TGCGCCAGCAGCCAAGTCTTGGGCAGAACCAATGAGCAGTTCTTC	CASSQVLGRTNEQFF
TRBV4-1	-	-	TRBJ1-5	TGCGCCAGCAGCCAAGAAAGGGGTAACAATCAGCCCCAGCATTTT	CASSQERGNNQPQHF
TRBV29-1	TRBD1	-	TRBJ2-7	TGCAGCGTTGTGCCCACAGGGGGCTCTGACGAGCAGTACTTC	CSVVPTGGSDEQYF
TRBV7-9	TRBD1	-	TRBJ2-7	TGTGCCAGCAGCACCGGGACAGGGCCTACCTACGAGCAGTACTTC	CASSTGTGPTYEQYF
TRBV19	-	-	TRBJ1-2	TGTGCCAGTAGTATAGTCGAGAGAAACTATGGCTACACCTTC	CASSIVERNYGYTF
TRBV27	-	once	TRBJ1-2	TGTGCCACCAAGTCACTTTCGGTGAACTATGGCTACACCTTC	CATKSLSVNYGYTF
TRBV6-5	-	-	TRBJ1-2	TGTGCCAGCAGTTACATGGATAGCAACTATGGCTACACCTTC	CASSYMDSNYGYTF
TRBV2	-	-	TRBJ2-7	TGTGCCAGCAGTGAAGAATACTACGAGCAGTACTTC	CASSEEYYEQYF
TRBV5-4	TRBD2	few	TRBJ2-7	TGCGCCAGCAGCTTGCGCGGGAGCTACGAGCAGTACTTC	CASSLRGSYEQYF
TRBV7-2	TRBD1	-	TRBJ2-3	TGTGCCAGCAGCCCCCCCCGGACAGGGGCCGTCACAGATACGCAGTATTTT	CASSPPRTGAVTDTQYF
TRBV5-5	-	once	TRBJ2-7	TGTGCCAGCAGCTTGTTGGAAGGGGTGGGCGAGCAGTACTTC	CASSLLEGVGEQYF
TRBV5-1	TRBD1	-	TRBJ2-1	TGCGCCAGCAGCTTGGGACAGGGGATCTACAATGAGCAGTTCTTC	CASSLGQGIYNEQFF
TRBV5-6	TRBD1	-	TRBJ1-4	TGTGCCAGCAGCACGAGGACAGGGTCGGCTGAAAAACTGTTTTTT	CASSTRTGSAEKLFF
TRBV7-8	TRBD1	-	TRBJ2-3	TGTGCCAGCAGCCCCCTAGCTTCTGGGCGGACAGGGTATTCGACAGATACGCAGTATTTT	CASSPLASGRTGYSTDTQYF
TRBV6-6	-	-	TRBJ1-5	TGTGCCAGCACTCTTAGCAATCAGCCCCAGCATTTT	CASTLSNQPQHF
TRBV29-1	TRBD1	-	TRBJ1-2	TGCAGCGTCTCAGGGGGTGGCTACACCTTC	CSVSGGGYTF
TRBV11-3	-	-	TRBJ2-7	TGTGCCAGCAGCTTAGATGCAGGGTCCTACGAGCAGTACTTC	CASSLDAGSYEQYF
TRBV7-8	TRBD1	-	TRBJ2-7	TGTGCCAGCAGCCCGCGGTGGGACAGAGGCCACGAGCAGTACTTC	CASSPRWDRGHEQYF
TRBV7-7	-	-	TRBJ1-1	TGTGCTAGCAGCTTACGTCCGGGCACTGAAGCTTTCTTT	CASSLRPGTEAFF
TRBV7-8	TRBD1	once	TRBJ2-7	TGTGCCAGCAGCCGACTACGACCGGGACAGGTAATTAAAGAGCAGTACTTC	CASSRLRPGQVIKEQYF
TRBV5-4	TRBD1	few	TRBJ2-2	TGTGCCAGCAGCCAGAAACCGGGACAGGGTGTTGACGGGGAGCTGTTTTTT	CASSQKPGQGVDGELFF
TRBV6-5	TRBD1	-	TRBJ2-5	TGTGCCAGCAGTCCGACAGGGGGGGGAGAGACCCAGTACTTC	CASSPTGGGETQYF
TRBV15	TRBD1	-	TRBJ1-2	TGTGCCACCAGCAGAGAAGGACAGGGGGATAACTATGGCTACACCTTC	CATSREGQGDNYGYTF
TRBV6-5	TRBD1	-	TRBJ1-2	TGTGCCAGCAGACAGAAGGACAGGGGCTATGGCTACACCTTC	CASRQKDRGYGYTF
TRBV19	TRBD1	-	TRBJ2-1	TGTGCCAGTAGCTTACAGGGGGAAGGAAACAATGAGCAGTTCTTC	CASSLQGEGNNEQFF
TRBV9	-	-	TRBJ1-3	TGTGCCAGCAGCGAAGACAGACCCTCTGGAAACACCATATATTTT	CASSEDRPSGNTIYF
TRBV4-1	-	-	TRBJ2-2	TGCGCCAGCAGTCCTAGGGGGGGCAGGACCGGGGAGCTGTTTTTT	CASSPRGGRTGELFF
TRBV6-6	TRBD2	-	TRBJ2-5	TGTGCCAGCAAAGGACTAGCCTTGAGAGAGACCCAGTACTTC	CASKGLALRETQYF
TRBV28	-	-	TRBJ2-1	TGTGCCAGCAGTTTATTACTAGGCAATGAGCAGTTCTTC	CASSLLLGNEQFF
TRBV2	TRBD1	-	TRBJ1-6	TGTGCCAGCAGCAGGGACAGAAATTCACCCCTCCACTTT	CASSRDRNSPLHF
TRBV19	TRBD1	-	TRBJ2-7	TGTGCCAGTGGCTCCGGGACAGACTACGAGCAGTACTTC	CASGSGTDYEQYF
TRBV4-2	TRBD1	-	TRBJ1-5	TGTGCCAGCAGCCACGTCACAGGGGAAAGAGATCAGCCCCAGCATTTT	CASSHVTGERDQPQHF
TRBV27	-	-	TRBJ2-3	TGTGCCAGCAGTTTCTCGGGGACAGATACGCAGTATTTT	CASSFSGTDTQYF
TRBV5-1	-	-	TRBJ2-5	TGCGCCAGCACCACGACTTCTGCAAGAGCGGCCCAGTACTTC	CASTTTSARAAQYF